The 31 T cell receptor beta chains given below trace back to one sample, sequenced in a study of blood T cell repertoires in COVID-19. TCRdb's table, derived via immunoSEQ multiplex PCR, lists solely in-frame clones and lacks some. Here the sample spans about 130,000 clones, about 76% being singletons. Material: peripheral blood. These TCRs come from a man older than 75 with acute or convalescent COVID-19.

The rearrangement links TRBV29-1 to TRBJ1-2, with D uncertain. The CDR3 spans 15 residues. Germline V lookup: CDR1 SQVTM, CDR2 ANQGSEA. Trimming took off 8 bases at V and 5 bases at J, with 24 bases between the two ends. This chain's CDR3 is CSTAGIGKVGYGYTF. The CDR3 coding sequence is TGCAGCACCGCGGGGATAGGCAAAGTAGGGTATGGCTACACCTTC. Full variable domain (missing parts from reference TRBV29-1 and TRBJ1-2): SAVISQKPSRDICQRGTSLTIQCQVDSQVTMMFWYRQQPGQSLTLIATANQGSEATYESGFVIDKFPISRPNLTFSTLTVSNMSPEDSSIYLCSTAGIGKVGYGYTFGSGTRLTVV.

The CDR3 protein is CASSPDRRTDTQYF. In DNA, the CDR3 is TGTGCCAGCTCACCGGACAGGCGGACAGATACGCAGTATTTT. This sequence joins TRBV18 and TRBJ2-3; 7 bases line up with TRBD1. After removal of 3 bases from V and 3 bases from J, the junction contained 3 bases not matched to a gene. The CDR3 has 14 residues. From germline, CDR1 is KGHSH and CDR2 LQKENI.

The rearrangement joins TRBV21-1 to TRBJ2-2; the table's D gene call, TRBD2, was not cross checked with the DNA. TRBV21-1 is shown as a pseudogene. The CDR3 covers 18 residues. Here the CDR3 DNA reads TGTGCCAGCAGCAAACAGAGGTTCAGAATAGCGAACACCGGGGAGCTGTTTTTT. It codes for CASSKQRFRIANTGELFF.

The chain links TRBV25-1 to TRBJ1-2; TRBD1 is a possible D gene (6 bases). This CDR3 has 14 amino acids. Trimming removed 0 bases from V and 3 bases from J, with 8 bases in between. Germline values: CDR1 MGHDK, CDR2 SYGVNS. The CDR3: CASSEYNRDYGYTF. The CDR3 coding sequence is TGTGCCAGCAGTGAATATAACAGGGACTATGGCTACACCTTC.

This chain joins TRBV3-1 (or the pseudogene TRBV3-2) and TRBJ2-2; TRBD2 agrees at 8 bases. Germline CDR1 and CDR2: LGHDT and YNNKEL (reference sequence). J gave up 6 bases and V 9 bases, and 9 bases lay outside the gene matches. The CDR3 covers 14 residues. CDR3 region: CASHPGGEAGELFF. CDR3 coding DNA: TGTGCCAGTCACCCGGGGGGGGAAGCCGGGGAGCTGTTTTTT.

For the CDR3, the DNA is TGTGCCAGTAAGTTTCGTCAGGGGTTCAATCAGCCCCAGCATTTT. Protein sequence: CASKFRQGFNQPQHF. V gene TRBV19 combines with J gene TRBJ1-5, with D possibly matching TRBD1 (6 bases). The CDR3 totals 15 residues. Per germline, CDR1 LNHDA and CDR2 SQIVND (reference sequence). V was trimmed by 7 bases and J by 3 bases, leaving 16 bases between them.

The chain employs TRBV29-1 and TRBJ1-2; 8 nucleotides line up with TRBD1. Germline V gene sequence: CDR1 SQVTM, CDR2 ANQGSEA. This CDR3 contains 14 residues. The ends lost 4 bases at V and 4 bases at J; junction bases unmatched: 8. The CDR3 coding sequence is TGCAGCGTTGCTCCCGGGACAGGTACCTATGGCTACACCTTC. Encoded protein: CSVAPGTGTYGYTF.

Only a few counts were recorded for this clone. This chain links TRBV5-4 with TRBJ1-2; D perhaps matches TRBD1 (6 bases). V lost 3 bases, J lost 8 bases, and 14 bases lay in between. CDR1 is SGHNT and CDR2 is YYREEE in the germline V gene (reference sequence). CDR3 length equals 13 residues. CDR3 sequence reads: CASSSELGHGYTF. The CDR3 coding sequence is TGTGCCAGCAGCTCAGAATTGGGACACGGCTACACCTTC.

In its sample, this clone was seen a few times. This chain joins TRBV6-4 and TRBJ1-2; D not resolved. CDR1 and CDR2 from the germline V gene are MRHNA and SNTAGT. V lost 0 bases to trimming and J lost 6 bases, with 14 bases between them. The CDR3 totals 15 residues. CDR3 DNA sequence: TGTGCCAGCAGTGACTCGATGCCAGACGAGGATGGCTACACCTTC. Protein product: CASSDSMPDEDGYTF.

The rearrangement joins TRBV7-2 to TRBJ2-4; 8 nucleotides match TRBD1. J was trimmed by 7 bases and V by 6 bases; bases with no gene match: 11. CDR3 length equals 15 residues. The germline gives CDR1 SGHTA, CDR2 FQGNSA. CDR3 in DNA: TGTGCCAGCAGTGGGGACAGGTCAATTCGGAACATTCAGTACTTC. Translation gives CASSGDRSIRNIQYF.

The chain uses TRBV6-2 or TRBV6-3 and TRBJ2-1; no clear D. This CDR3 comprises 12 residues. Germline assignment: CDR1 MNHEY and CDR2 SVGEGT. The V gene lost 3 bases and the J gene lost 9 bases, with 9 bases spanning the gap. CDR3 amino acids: CASSYGPGEQFF. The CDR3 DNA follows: TGTGCCAGCAGTTATGGGCCTGGTGAGCAGTTCTTC.

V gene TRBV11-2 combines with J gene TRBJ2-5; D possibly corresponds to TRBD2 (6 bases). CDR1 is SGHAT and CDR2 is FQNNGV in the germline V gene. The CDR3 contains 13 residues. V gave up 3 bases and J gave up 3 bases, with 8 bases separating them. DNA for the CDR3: TGTGCCAGCAGCTTCGGAGGGAAAGAGACCCAGTACTTC. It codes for CASSFGGKETQYF.

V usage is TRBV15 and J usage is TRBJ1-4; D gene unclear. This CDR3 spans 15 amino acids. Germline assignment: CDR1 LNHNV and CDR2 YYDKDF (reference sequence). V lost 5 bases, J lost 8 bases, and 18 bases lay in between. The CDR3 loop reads CATSQERSRREKLFF. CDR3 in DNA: TGTGCCACCAGCCAAGAGAGGAGTAGGAGAGAAAAACTGTTTTTT.

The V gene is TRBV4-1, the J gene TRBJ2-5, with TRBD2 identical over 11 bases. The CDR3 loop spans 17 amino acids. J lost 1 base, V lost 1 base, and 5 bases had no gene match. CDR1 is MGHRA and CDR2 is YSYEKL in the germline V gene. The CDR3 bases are TGCGCCAGCAGCCAAGCCCCTAGCGGGGGGCCCCAAGAGACCCAGTACTTC. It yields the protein CASSQAPSGGPQETQYF.

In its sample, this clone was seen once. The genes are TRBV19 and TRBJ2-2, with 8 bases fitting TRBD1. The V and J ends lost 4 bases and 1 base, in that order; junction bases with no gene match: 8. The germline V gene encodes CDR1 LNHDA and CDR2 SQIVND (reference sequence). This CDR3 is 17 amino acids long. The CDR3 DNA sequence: TGTGCCAGTAGTAGACAGGGGCACCGAATGAACACCGGGGAGCTGTTTTTT. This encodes CASSRQGHRMNTGELFF.

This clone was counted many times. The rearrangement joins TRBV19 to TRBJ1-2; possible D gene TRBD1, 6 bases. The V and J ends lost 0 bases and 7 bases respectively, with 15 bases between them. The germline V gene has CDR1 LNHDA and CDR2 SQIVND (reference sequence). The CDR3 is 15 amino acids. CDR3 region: CASSIDHAGAGGYTF. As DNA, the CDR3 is TGTGCCAGTAGTATAGATCACGCGGGGGCCGGTGGCTACACCTTC.

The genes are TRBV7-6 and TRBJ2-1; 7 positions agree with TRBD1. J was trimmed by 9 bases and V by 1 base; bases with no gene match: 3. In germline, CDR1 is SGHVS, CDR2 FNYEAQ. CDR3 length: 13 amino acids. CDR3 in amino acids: CASSLVGDSEQFF. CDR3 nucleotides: TGTGCCAGCAGCTTAGTTGGGGACAGTGAGCAGTTCTTC.

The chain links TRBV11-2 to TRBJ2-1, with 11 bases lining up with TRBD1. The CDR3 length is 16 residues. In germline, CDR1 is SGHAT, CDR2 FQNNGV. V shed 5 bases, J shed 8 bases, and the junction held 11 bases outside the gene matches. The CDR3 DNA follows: TGTGCCAGCAGCCCTTCCGCGGGGACAGGGGGATATGAGCAGTTCTTC. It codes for CASSPSAGTGGYEQFF.

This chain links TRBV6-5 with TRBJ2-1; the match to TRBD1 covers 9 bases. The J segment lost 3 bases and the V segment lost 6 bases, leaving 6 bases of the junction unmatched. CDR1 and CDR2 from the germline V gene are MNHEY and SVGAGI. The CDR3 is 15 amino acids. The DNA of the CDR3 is TGTGCCAGCAGCTCAACAGGGGGCCTCTACAATGAGCAGTTCTTC. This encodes CASSSTGGLYNEQFF.

CDR3 in amino acids: CASSVALNTEAFF. As DNA, the CDR3 is TGTGCCAGCAGCGTAGCGTTGAACACTGAAGCTTTCTTT. This rearrangement joins TRBV9 to TRBJ1-1; no clear D gene. The ends were cut back, 0 bases at V and 0 bases at J, with 3 bases in the middle. Germline-derived CDR1 and CDR2 are SGDLS and YYNGEE. The CDR3 loop spans 13 amino acids.

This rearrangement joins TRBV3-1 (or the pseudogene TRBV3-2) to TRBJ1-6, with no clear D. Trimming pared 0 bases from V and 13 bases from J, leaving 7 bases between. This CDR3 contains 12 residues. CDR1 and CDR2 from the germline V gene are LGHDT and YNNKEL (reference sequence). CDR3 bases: TGTGCCAGCAGCCAAGACTACGGTCCCCTCCACTTT. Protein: CASSQDYGPLHF.

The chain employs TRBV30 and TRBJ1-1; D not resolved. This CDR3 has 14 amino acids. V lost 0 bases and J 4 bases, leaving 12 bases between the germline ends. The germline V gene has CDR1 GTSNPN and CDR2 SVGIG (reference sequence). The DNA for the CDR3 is TGTGCCTGGAGTGTACTCTTGTCAAGCACTGAAGCTTTCTTT. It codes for CAWSVLLSSTEAFF. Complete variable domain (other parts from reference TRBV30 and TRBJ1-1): SQTIHQWPATLVQPVGSPLSLECTVEGTSNPNLYWYRQAAGRGLQLLFYSVGIGQISSEVPQNLSASRPQDRQFILSSKKLLLSDSGFYLCAWSVLLSSTEAFFGQGTRLTVV.

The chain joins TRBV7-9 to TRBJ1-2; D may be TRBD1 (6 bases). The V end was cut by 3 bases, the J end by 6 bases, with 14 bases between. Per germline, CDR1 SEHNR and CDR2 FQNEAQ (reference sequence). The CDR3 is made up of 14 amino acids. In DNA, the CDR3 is TGTGCCAGCAGCTTTAGCCAGGGGAATCATGGCTACACCTTC. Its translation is CASSFSQGNHGYTF.

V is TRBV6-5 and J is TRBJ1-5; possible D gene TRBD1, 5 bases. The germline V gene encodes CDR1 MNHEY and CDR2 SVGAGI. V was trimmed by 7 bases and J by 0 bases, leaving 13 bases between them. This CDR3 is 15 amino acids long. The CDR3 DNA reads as TGTGCCAGCACTCCCCGGGGGGATAGCAATCAGCCCCAGCATTTT. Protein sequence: CASTPRGDSNQPQHF.

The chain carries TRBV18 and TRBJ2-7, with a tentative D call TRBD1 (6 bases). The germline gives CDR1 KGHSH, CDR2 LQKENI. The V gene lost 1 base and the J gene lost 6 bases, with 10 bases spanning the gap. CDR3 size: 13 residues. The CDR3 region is CASSPREQGEQYF. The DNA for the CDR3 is TGTGCCAGCTCACCACGAGAACAGGGCGAGCAGTACTTC.

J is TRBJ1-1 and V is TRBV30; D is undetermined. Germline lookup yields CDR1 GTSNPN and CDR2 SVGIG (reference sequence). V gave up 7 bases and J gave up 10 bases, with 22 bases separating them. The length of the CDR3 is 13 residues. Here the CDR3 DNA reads TGTGCCTACTATCCGGATTATGGGTTAGGAGCTTTCTTT. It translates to CAYYPDYGLGAFF.

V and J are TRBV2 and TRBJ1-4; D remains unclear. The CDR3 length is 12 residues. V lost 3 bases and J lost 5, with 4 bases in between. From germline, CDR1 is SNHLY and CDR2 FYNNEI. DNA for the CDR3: TGTGCCAGCAGTGAGCAGAATGAAAAACTGTTTTTT. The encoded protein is CASSEQNEKLFF.

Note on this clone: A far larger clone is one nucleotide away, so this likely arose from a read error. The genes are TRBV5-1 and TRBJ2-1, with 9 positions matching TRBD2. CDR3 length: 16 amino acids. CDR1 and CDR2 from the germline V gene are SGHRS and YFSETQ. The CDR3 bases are TGCGCCAGCTGCTTGGATGGCGGGGGGGCGTTGGGGAGCCGGTTCTTC. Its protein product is CASCLDGGGALGSRFF. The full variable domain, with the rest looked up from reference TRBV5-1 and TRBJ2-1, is KAGVTQTPRYLIKTRGQQVTLSCSPISGHRSVSWYQQTPGQGLQFLFEYFSETQRNKGNFPGRFSGRQFSNSRSEMNVSTLELGDSALYLCASCLDGGGALGSRFFGPGTRLTVL.

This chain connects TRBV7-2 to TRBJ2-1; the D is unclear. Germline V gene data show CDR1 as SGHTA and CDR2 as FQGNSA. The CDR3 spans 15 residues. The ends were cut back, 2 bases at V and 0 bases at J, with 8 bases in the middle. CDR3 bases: TGTGCCAGCAGCTTAATCCTAGGCTCCTACAATGAGCAGTTCTTC. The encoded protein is CASSLILGSYNEQFF.

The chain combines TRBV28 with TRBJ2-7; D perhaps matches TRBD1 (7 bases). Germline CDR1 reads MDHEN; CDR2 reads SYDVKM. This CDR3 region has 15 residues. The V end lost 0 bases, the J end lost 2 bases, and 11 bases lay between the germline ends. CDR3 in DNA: TGTGCCAGCAGTTTATGGGCAGGGGGGACCTACGAGCAGTACTTC. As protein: CASSLWAGGTYEQYF.

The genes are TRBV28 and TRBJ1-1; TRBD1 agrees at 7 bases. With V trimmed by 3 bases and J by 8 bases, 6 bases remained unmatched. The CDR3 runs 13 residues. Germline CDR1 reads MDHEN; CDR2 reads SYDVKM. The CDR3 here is CASSFGMTGEAFF. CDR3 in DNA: TGTGCCAGCAGTTTCGGTATGACAGGGGAAGCTTTCTTT.